This is a list of T cell receptor beta chains from one sample in a study of blood T cells in healthy people across ages. MiXCR was run by TCRdb on the 5' RACE reads, yielding one entry per CDR3 protein. The sample lists a few hundred thousand distinct CDR3 sequences, roughly 29% occurring once. Sequenced material: blood. These TCRs come from a woman in her seventies in good health. Each CDR3 is given with its conserved first and last residue. D genes are given only for firm matches. The size field is filled for only some rows; it gives once, few, many or a size class.

j_gene | d_gene | abundance | v_gene | CDR3aa | CDR3nt
TRBJ2-1 | TRBD1 | many | TRBV24-1 | CATSVRGGEGNEQFF | TGTGCCACCAGTGTGAGAGGGGGCGAGGGCAATGAGCAGTTCTTC
TRBJ2-5 | NA | NA | TRBV29-1 | CSEERQVGETQYF | TGCAGCGAGGAAAGACAGGTCGGGGAGACCCAGTACTTC
TRBJ2-7 | TRBD2 | many | TRBV28 | CASRRETYEQYF | TGTGCCAGTAGGCGGGAGACCTACGAGCAGTACTTC
TRBJ2-1 | NA | NA | TRBV7-3 | CASSLSQDNEQFF | TGTGCCAGCAGCTTATCACAGGACAATGAGCAGTTCTTC
TRBJ2-1 | TRBD2 | NA | TRBV5-1 | CASGGSGRVNEQFF | TGCGCCAGCGGCGGGAGCGGGAGGGTCAATGAGCAGTTCTTC
TRBJ1-1 | NA | once | TRBV7-2 | CASSSDTGKGWLTEAFF | TGTGCCAGCAGCTCAGACACAGGGAAGGGGTGGCTAACTGAAGCTTTCTTT
TRBJ2-7 | TRBD1 | NA | TRBV28 | CASSERQGIVEQYF | TGTGCCAGCAGTGAACGACAGGGGATAGTCGAGCAGTACTTC
TRBJ1-4 | TRBD1 | NA | TRBV29-1 | CSVEPQGDEKLFF | TGCAGCGTTGAACCCCAGGGGGATGAAAAACTGTTTTTT
TRBJ2-1 | NA | few | TRBV29-1 | CSVEGVSVGNEQFF | TGCAGCGTTGAAGGGGTTAGCGTGGGGAATGAGCAGTTCTTC
TRBJ2-7 | TRBD2 | few | TRBV28 | CASQRAGVYPSYEQYF | TGTGCCAGCCAACGAGCGGGAGTGTACCCCTCCTACGAGCAGTACTTC
TRBJ2-1 | NA | few | TRBV7-2 | CASSPTPGAEQFF | TGTGCCAGCAGCCCCACCCCGGGGGCGGAGCAGTTCTTC
TRBJ1-4 | TRBD1 | many | TRBV9 | CASSVGQGVGKLFF | TGTGCCAGCAGCGTAGGGCAGGGGGTCGGAAAACTGTTTTTT
TRBJ2-5 | NA | many | TRBV7-2 | CASSLVRVPETQYF | TGTGCCAGCAGCTTAGTCAGGGTCCCAGAGACCCAGTACTTC
TRBJ2-2 | NA | NA | TRBV11-2 | CASSLPANTRELFF | TGTGCCAGCAGCTTACCGGCGAACACCAGGGAGCTGTTTTTT
TRBJ2-3 | TRBD2 | NA | TRBV9 | CASSVDNGGTTDTQYF | TGTGCCAGCAGCGTAGACAACGGGGGGACCACAGATACGCAGTATTTT
TRBJ2-5 | NA | few | TRBV7-2 | CASSLDRSEETQYF | TGTGCCAGCAGCTTAGACCGGAGTGAAGAGACCCAGTACTTC
TRBJ2-2 | TRBD2 | NA | TRBV7-2 | CASSPEAGAGYTGELFF | TGTGCCAGCAGCCCAGAAGCGGGGGCAGGGTACACCGGGGAGCTGTTTTTT
TRBJ1-1 | NA | NA | TRBV6-1 | CASTGRAKNTEAFF | TGTGCCAGCACTGGACGAGCTAAGAACACTGAAGCTTTCTTT
TRBJ2-1 | TRBD2 | NA | TRBV5-5 | CASSLEERTSLREQFF | TGTGCCAGCAGCTTGGAGGAGCGGACTAGCCTTAGGGAGCAGTTCTTC
TRBJ1-1 | NA | NA | TRBV18 | CASSPSVTNTEAFF | TGTGCCAGCTCACCATCCGTTACAAACACTGAAGCTTTCTTT
TRBJ2-4 | TRBD1 | few | TRBV28 | CASSLDRVAIQYF | TGTGCCAGCAGTTTGGACAGGGTTGCCATTCAGTACTTC
TRBJ2-1 | TRBD2 | NA | TRBV6-2/TRBV6-3 | CASKGTSGSNEQFF | TGTGCCAGCAAGGGGACTAGCGGGAGCAATGAGCAGTTCTTC
TRBJ1-5 | NA | NA | TRBV6-2/TRBV6-3 | CASSYSDAASQHF | TGTGCCAGCAGTTACTCGGACGCCGCTTCGCAGCATTTT
TRBJ2-6 | NA | NA | TRBV3-1 | CASSQDRGKGGSGANVLTF | TGTGCCAGCAGCCAAGATCGAGGAAAAGGGGGCTCTGGGGCCAACGTCCTGACTTTC
TRBJ2-3 | NA | few | TRBV28 | CASSSGTTDTQYF | TGTGCCAGCAGTTCAGGGACCACAGATACGCAGTATTTT
TRBJ2-1 | NA | few | TRBV5-1 | CASTQGGNSYNEQLF | TGCGCCAGCACGCAAGGAGGTAACTCCTACAATGAGCAGCTCTTC
TRBJ2-3 | NA | few | TRBV4-1 | CASSQGVGSDTQYF | TGCGCCAGCAGCCAAGGGGTAGGGTCAGATACGCAGTATTTT
TRBJ2-3 | NA | NA | TRBV29-1 | CSVEGPVGTDTQYF | TGCAGCGTTGAAGGGCCGGTTGGCACAGATACGCAGTATTTT
TRBJ2-1 | NA | NA | TRBV19 | CASRTDRGGEQFF | TGTGCCAGTAGGACAGACAGGGGAGGGGAGCAGTTCTTC
TRBJ2-5 | TRBD2 | NA | TRBV2 | CASSRLAGVGETQYF | TGTGCCAGCAGCCGACTAGCGGGAGTAGGTGAGACCCAGTACTTC
TRBJ2-1 | TRBD2 | NA | TRBV2 | CASSPRTSGTNNEQFF | TGTGCCAGCAGCCCACGGACTAGCGGGACTAACAATGAGCAGTTCTTC
TRBJ2-1 | NA | NA | TRBV2 | CASSEGLGREQFF | TGTGCCAGCAGTGAAGGCTTGGGGCGTGAGCAGTTCTTC
TRBJ1-2 | NA | NA | TRBV7-9 | CASSLDLGTTYTF | TGTGCCAGCAGCTTAGACTTGGGGACAACGTACACCTTC
TRBJ2-3 | NA | NA | TRBV12-3/TRBV12-4 | CASSLGGSTDVEYF | TGTGCCAGCAGTTTGGGGGGTAGCACAGATGTGGAGTATTTT
TRBJ2-1 | NA | few | TRBV6-6 | CASSSKGGSYNEQFF | TGTGCCAGCAGTTCCAAAGGGGGGTCCTACAATGAGCAGTTCTTC
TRBJ2-3 | NA | many | TRBV7-2 | CASSSSTDTQYF | TGTGCCAGCAGTTCCTCCACAGATACGCAGTATTTT
TRBJ2-1 | TRBD2 | few | TRBV20-1 | CSVGGLLPAEQFF | TGCAGCGTGGGGGGACTACTTCCGGCTGAGCAGTTCTTC
TRBJ1-4 | TRBD1 | NA | TRBV3-1 | CASSQSDRGNEKLFF | TGTGCCAGCAGCCAATCGGACAGGGGAAATGAAAAACTGTTTTTT
TRBJ2-3 | TRBD1 | NA | TRBV28 | CASSPLRGPRGTDTQYF | TGTGCCAGCAGTCCGCTCAGGGGGCCCCGGGGCACAGATACGCAGTATTTT
TRBJ2-6 | NA | few | TRBV4-2 | CASSQTGLLDSGANVLTF | TGTGCCAGCAGCCAGACTGGTCTTCTGGACTCTGGGGCCAACGTCCTGACTTTC
TRBJ1-4 | TRBD1 | NA | TRBV9 | CASSVAGQGHEKLFF | TGTGCCAGCAGCGTAGCGGGACAGGGTCATGAAAAACTGTTTTTT
TRBJ2-7 | NA | few | TRBV29-1 | CSARERVGEEQYF | TGCAGCGCTAGGGAACGGGTAGGAGAAGAGCAGTACTTC
TRBJ1-5 | NA | NA | TRBV9 | CASSADHSTQPQHF | TGTGCCAGCAGCGCAGACCATTCCACTCAGCCCCAGCATTTT
TRBJ2-7 | TRBD2 | many | TRBV27 | CASSSHGLAGVYEQYF | TGTGCCAGCAGTTCTCACGGACTAGCGGGGGTCTACGAGCAGTACTTC
TRBJ2-5 | TRBD1 | few | TRBV10-3 | CASGGAQETQYF | TGTGCCTCAGGGGGAGCCCAAGAGACCCAGTACTTC
TRBJ1-4 | TRBD1 | many | TRBV4-1 | CASSQARGEKLFF | TGCGCCAGCAGCCAAGCCAGGGGGGAAAAACTGTTTTTT
TRBJ2-7 | TRBD2 | NA | TRBV28 | CASSPGLAGGSHEQYF | TGTGCCAGCAGCCCCGGACTAGCGGGAGGGAGCCACGAGCAGTACTTC
TRBJ2-1 | NA | NA | TRBV7-8 | CASSLVASPYNEQFF | TGTGCCAGCAGCTTAGTAGCCAGCCCTTACAATGAGCAGTTCTTC
TRBJ2-3 | TRBD2 | NA | TRBV9 | CASTGGSTDTQYF | TGTGCCAGCACGGGGGGATCTACAGATACGCAGTATTTT
TRBJ2-5 | NA | many | TRBV10-3 | CAISESDGEATQYF | TGTGCCATCAGTGAGTCCGACGGAGAGGCAACCCAGTACTTC
TRBJ1-1 | TRBD1 | few | TRBV28 | CASSLPGTGNTEAFF | TGTGCCAGCAGTTTGCCCGGGACAGGGAACACTGAAGCTTTCTTT
TRBJ2-1 | TRBD2 | NA | TRBV12-3/TRBV12-4 | CASRPTSGSGAYNEQFF | TGTGCCAGCAGACCGACTAGCGGGAGTGGGGCCTACAATGAGCAGTTCTTC
TRBJ2-5 | NA | NA | TRBV4-2 | CASSQDSNRHPNQETQYF | TGTGCCAGCAGCCAAGATTCAAACCGTCACCCCAACCAAGAGACCCAGTACTTC
TRBJ1-1 | NA | NA | TRBV3-1 | CASSRSTEAFF | TGTGCCAGCAGCCGGTCCACTGAAGCTTTCTTT
TRBJ2-3 | NA | NA | TRBV7-3 | CASSLIGSDTQYF | TGTGCCAGCAGCTTAATAGGGTCAGATACGCAGTATTTT
TRBJ1-5 | TRBD1 | NA | TRBV20-1 | CSARTGTAHLNQPQHF | TGCAGTGCTAGAACCGGGACAGCCCATTTAAATCAGCCCCAGCATTTT
TRBJ2-7 | NA | NA | TRBV14 | CASSQIGVLSYEQYF | TGTGCCAGCAGTCAGATAGGGGTTCTGAGCTACGAGCAGTACTTC
TRBJ2-2 | NA | NA | TRBV12-3/TRBV12-4 | CASSLSGNTGELFF | TGTGCCAGCAGTTTGAGCGGGAACACCGGGGAGCTGTTTTTT
TRBJ2-7 | NA | many | TRBV2 | CASSVVWEQYF | TGTGCCAGCAGTGTGGTTTGGGAGCAGTACTTC